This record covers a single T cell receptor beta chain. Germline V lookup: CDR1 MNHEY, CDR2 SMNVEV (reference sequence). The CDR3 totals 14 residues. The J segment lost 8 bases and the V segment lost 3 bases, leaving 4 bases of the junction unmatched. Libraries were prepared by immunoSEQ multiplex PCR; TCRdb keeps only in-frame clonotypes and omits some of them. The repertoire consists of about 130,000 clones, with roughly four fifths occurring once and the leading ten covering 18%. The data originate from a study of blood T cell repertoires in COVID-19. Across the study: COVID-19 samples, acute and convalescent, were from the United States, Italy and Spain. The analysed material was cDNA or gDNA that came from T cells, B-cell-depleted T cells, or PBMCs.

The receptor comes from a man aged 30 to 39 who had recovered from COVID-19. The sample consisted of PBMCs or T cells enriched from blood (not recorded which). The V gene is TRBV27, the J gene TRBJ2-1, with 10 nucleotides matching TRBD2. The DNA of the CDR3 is TGTGCCAGCAGTTTTAGCGGGGGGTGGGATGAGCAGTTCTTC. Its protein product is CASSFSGGWDEQFF.